These 21 T cell receptor beta chains share one sample of origin, sequenced in a study. Tregs were sorted as CD4+CD25+CD127-/low cells. Each CDR3 protein gets one entry after TCRdb re-called the 5' RACE reads with MiXCR. The table records nearly 10,000 distinct CDR3 sequences, around 13% of them present only once. The source material was Tregs sorted from blood. The receptors come from a female donor with breast cancer.

Only one count was recorded for this clonotype. This chain uses TRBV19 with TRBJ2-1; 10 nucleotides match TRBD1. J was trimmed by 4 bases and V by 8 bases; bases with no gene match: 8. The germline V gene encodes CDR1 LNHDA and CDR2 SQIVND (reference sequence). The CDR3 contains 15 residues. CDR3 sequence reads: CASGSPDRGYNEQFF. DNA of the CDR3: TGTGCCAGTGGTAGTCCGGACAGGGGGTACAATGAGCAGTTCTTC.

This clonotype is termed medium-sized. The J gene is TRBJ1-2, the V gene TRBV7-2; D is uncertain. V was clipped by 4 bases and J by 6 bases, with 12 bases between them. The CDR3 extends over 13 amino acids. Germline V gene lookup returns CDR1 SGHTA and CDR2 FQGNSA. This CDR3 reads CASSYNKGHGYTF. CDR3 nucleotide sequence: TGTGCCAGCAGCTACAACAAGGGTCATGGCTACACCTTC. The entire variable domain, with the rest obtained from reference TRBV7-2 and TRBJ1-2, is as follows: GAGVSQSPSNKVTEKGKDVELRCDPISGHTALYWYRQSLGQGLEFLIYFQGNSAPDKSGLPSDRFSAERTGGSVSTLTIQRTQQEDSAVYLCASSYNKGHGYTFGSGTRLTVV.

This clonotype occurred many times. The chain is built from TRBV2 and TRBJ2-5, with D possibly TRBD2 on 7 matching bases. V lost 9 bases to trimming and J lost 5 bases, with 13 bases between them. The CDR3 has 12 residues. Looked up from germline, CDR1 is SNHLY and CDR2 is FYNNEI. CDR3 residues: CARTQGGETQYF. CDR3 nucleotides: TGTGCCAGAACACAGGGAGGGGAGACCCAGTACTTC.

This clonotype occurred many times. The rearrangement links TRBV5-1 to TRBJ1-3; 7 bases match TRBD1. The germline V gene has CDR1 SGHRS and CDR2 YFSETQ. This CDR3 spans 16 amino acids. Unmatched junction bases numbered 8, after V lost 1 base and J lost 4 bases. The CDR3 sequence is CASSLTIGQAGNTIYF. CDR3 sequence (DNA): TGCGCCAGCAGCTTGACGATAGGACAGGCCGGAAACACCATATATTTT.

This clonotype was seen many times. The rearrangement links TRBV29-1 to TRBJ2-1; 10 nucleotides align to TRBD2. After removal of 3 bases from V and 6 bases from J, the junction contained 5 bases not matched to a gene. Germline V gene data show CDR1 as SQVTM and CDR2 as ANQGSEA. CDR3 size: 14 residues. The CDR3 is CSVDGLAGANEQFF. CDR3 bases: TGCAGCGTTGATGGTCTAGCGGGAGCCAATGAGCAGTTCTTC.

With regard to this clonotype: A much bigger clone sits one base away, suggesting this may be a read error. V usage is TRBV7-9 and J usage is TRBJ2-7, with a possible D match to TRBD1 (6 bases). The germline CDR1 and CDR2 sequences are SEHNR and FQNEAQ (reference sequence). This CDR3 is built from 13 residues. The CDR3 DNA is TGTGCCAACAGCTTAGATCAGGGGTACGAGCAGTACTTC. The encoded protein is CANSLDQGYEQYF.

This clonotype was seen at least ten times. The rearrangement joins TRBV27 to TRBJ2-7; D perhaps matches TRBD1 (7 bases). Germline V gene sequence: CDR1 MNHEY, CDR2 SMNVEV (reference sequence). The V gene lost 0 bases and the J gene lost 0 bases, with 12 bases spanning the gap. The CDR3 is 16 residues long. The CDR3 region is CASSLSGGTVSYEQYF. CDR3 DNA sequence: TGTGCCAGCAGTTTATCGGGCGGGACAGTCTCCTACGAGCAGTACTTC.

This clonotype is labeled medium-sized. CDR3 in DNA: TGTGCCAGCAGACCCGGGCCAAATGTTCGCGGGGCTTTCTTT. Its translation: CASRPGPNVRGAFF. The rearrangement uses TRBV6-5 and TRBJ1-1, with D uncertain. Trimming took off 6 bases at V and 11 bases at J, with 22 bases between the two ends. The germline gives CDR1 MNHEY, CDR2 SVGAGI. The CDR3 is made up of 14 amino acids.

The sample holds many counts of this clonotype. J is TRBJ1-2 and V is TRBV7-9; D unresolved. Germline V CDR1 and CDR2: SEHNR, FQNEAQ (reference sequence). V dropped 5 bases and J dropped 4 bases, with 17 bases sitting between them. This CDR3 has 15 residues. The DNA for the CDR3 is TGTGCCAGCAGCGAGCAACGAGGGATCCCCTATGGCTACACCTTC. This translates into CASSEQRGIPYGYTF.

This clonotype showed up many times. The junction differs from germline at one of its ends, possibly a read error. This rearrangement joins TRBV3-1 to TRBJ2-7; D might be TRBD1 or TRBD2, each matching 5 bases. Germline assignment: CDR1 LGHDT and CDR2 YNNKEL (reference sequence). There are 14 residues in the CDR3. The CDR3, as DNA: TGTGCCAGCAGCCAAGTGGGACCCTCCGACGAGCAGTACTTC. Amino acid sequence: CASSQVGPSDEQYF.

By its share, this clonotype is medium-sized (0.01 to 0.1%). This chain joins TRBV5-1 and TRBJ2-2, with 9 bases lining up with TRBD1. Losses at the gene ends were 0 bases for V and 6 bases for J; bases not matched to a gene: 3. Germline V CDR1 and CDR2: SGHRS, YFSETQ. The CDR3 has 15 amino acids. As DNA, the CDR3 is TGCGCCAGCAGCTTGGGCCGGACAGGGGCCGGGGAGCTGTTTTTT. Residues: CASSLGRTGAGELFF. The variable domain in full, completed from reference TRBV5-1 and TRBJ2-2, reads KAGVTQTPRYLIKTRGQQVTLSCSPISGHRSVSWYQQTPGQGLQFLFEYFSETQRNKGNFPGRFSGRQFSNSRSEMNVSTLELGDSALYLCASSLGRTGAGELFFGEGSRLTVL.

The rearrangement links TRBV6-1 to TRBJ2-7; a possible D gene is TRBD1 (7 bases). Germline assignment: CDR1 MNHNS and CDR2 SASEGT. The CDR3 is 15 amino acids. V was pared by 7 bases and J by 1 base, with 17 bases between. CDR3 nucleotides: TGTGCCAGCACTAGCGACAGGGTGGGGTCCTACGAGCAGTACTTC. This translates into CASTSDRVGSYEQYF.

By sample fraction, this clonotype is medium-sized. This chain joins TRBV7-6 and TRBJ2-1, with D perhaps TRBD2 (5 bases). V lost 5 bases to trimming and J lost 0 bases, with 11 bases between them. Germline V gene data show CDR1 as SGHVS and CDR2 as FNYEAQ. There are 15 residues in the CDR3. The CDR3 DNA reads TGTGCCAGCAGCCCCGGACTCGCCTCCTACAATGAGCAGTTCTTC. This gives the protein CASSPGLASYNEQFF.

This clonotype was observed a single time. It may be a read error: a sequence one base away is much more abundant. V gene TRBV7-2 combines with J gene TRBJ1-6; D gene unclear. The CDR3 has 15 amino acids. Germline V gene lookup returns CDR1 SGHTA and CDR2 FQGNSA. V was shortened by 2 bases and J by 13 bases, with 18 bases between the two germline ends. For the CDR3, the DNA is TGTGCCAGCAGCTTATTTCCGGGAGCAGAGATGCCCCTCCACTTT. Its protein is CASSLFPGAEMPLHF.

This clonotype is medium-sized within its sample. V is TRBV4-2 and J is TRBJ1-5; the D gene is possibly TRBD1 (5 bases). Germline CDR1 reads LGHNA; CDR2 reads YNFKEQ. V was pared by 1 base and J by 5 bases, with 12 bases between. The CDR3 contains 15 residues. The CDR3 DNA sequence: TGTGCCAGCAGCCAAGCCCTGGGGGATCATCAGCCCCAGCATTTT. Protein: CASSQALGDHQPQHF.

Ten or more counts support this clonotype. V gene TRBV20-1 combines with J gene TRBJ2-1; D is possibly TRBD1 (7 bases). V was pared by 4 bases and J by 7 bases, with 17 bases between. CDR3 length equals 14 residues. Germline V gene lookup returns CDR1 DFQATT and CDR2 SNEGSKA (reference sequence). CDR3 DNA sequence: TGCAGTGCTAATGGCAGGGGGGAAGTGAATGAGCAGTTCTTC. This translates into CSANGRGEVNEQFF.

As DNA, the CDR3 is TGCGCCAGCAGCGGGGGACTAGCGGGAACCTCCTACAATGAGCAGTTCTTC. Protein sequence: CASSGGLAGTSYNEQFF. The chain uses TRBV5-1 and TRBJ2-1; TRBD2 matches 13 bases. Germline CDR1 SGHRS, CDR2 YFSETQ. With V trimmed by 4 bases and J by 0 bases, 4 bases remained unmatched. There are 17 residues in the CDR3.

By sample share, this clonotype is medium-sized. J is TRBJ1-2 and V is TRBV28; tentatively, D is TRBD1 (5 bases). CDR1 and CDR2 (germline): MDHEN, SYDVKM. This CDR3 is built from 12 residues. V was shortened by 3 bases and J by 6 bases, with 8 bases between the two germline ends. CDR3 coding DNA: TGTGCCAGCAGTTTCGGGGGGGATGGCTACACCTTC. As protein: CASSFGGDGYTF.

This chain uses TRBV5-1 with TRBJ2-7; 11 bases align to TRBD2. Unmatched junction bases numbered 6, after V lost 4 bases and J lost 6 bases. CDR3 length: 14 amino acids. Germline loops: CDR1 SGHRS, CDR2 YFSETQ. CDR3 amino acids: CASSQTSGIPEQYF. CDR3 in DNA: TGCGCCAGCAGCCAGACTAGCGGGATCCCCGAGCAGTACTTC.

In its sample, this clonotype ranks as medium-sized (0.01 to 0.1%). The rearrangement links TRBV5-1 to TRBJ2-1; 11 nucleotides align to TRBD2. The germline V gene encodes CDR1 SGHRS and CDR2 YFSETQ. The CDR3 extends over 14 amino acids. Unmatched junction bases numbered 7, after V lost 4 bases and J lost 10 bases. The CDR3 reads CASSITSGSPEQFF. The CDR3 DNA sequence: TGCGCCAGCAGCATAACTAGCGGGAGCCCCGAGCAGTTCTTC.

This clonotype is medium-sized. The V and J genes are TRBV7-8 and TRBJ2-3; maybe TRBD1 (6 bases). Germline V lookup: CDR1 SGHVS, CDR2 FQNEAQ. The CDR3 sequence is 14 residues long. Trimming shortened V by 5 bases and J by 1 base, and 10 bases separated the two germline ends. For the CDR3, the DNA is TGTGCCAGCAGCGTCAGGGGACGCACAGATACGCAGTATTTT. Amino acids: CASSVRGRTDTQYF.